This T cell receptor beta chain was observed in a study of cytomegalovirus exposure and HLA in healthy donors. Study-wide results and limits: Within an earlier analysis, most TCR beta V segments proved productive either about 87% or about 30% of the time. In a later analysis, V- and J-gene trimming of beta chains associated with a DCLRE1C missense variant, replicated independently.

This clone was picked up a small number of times. The antigen remains unidentified. J gave up 1 base and V 4 bases, and 9 bases lay outside the gene matches. The V gene's germline CDR1 is SGHTA and CDR2 FQGTGA. The CDR3 runs 17 residues. In the PCR, 60 Vbeta and 13 Jbeta primers were used. This table comes from immunoSEQ multiplex PCR, and its TCRdb copy is limited to in-frame clones, with some not included. The sample includes about 130,000 clones, 75% to 85% of them seen just once. The rearrangement joins TRBV7-3 to TRBJ1-1; 10 bases agree with TRBD1. Material: PBMCs. The source is a male donor in good health and CMV-seronegative. This chain's CDR3 is CASSYSGTGVTNTEAFF. In DNA form, the CDR3 reads TGTGCCAGCAGCTATTCCGGGACAGGGGTTACGAACACTGAAGCTTTCTTT.